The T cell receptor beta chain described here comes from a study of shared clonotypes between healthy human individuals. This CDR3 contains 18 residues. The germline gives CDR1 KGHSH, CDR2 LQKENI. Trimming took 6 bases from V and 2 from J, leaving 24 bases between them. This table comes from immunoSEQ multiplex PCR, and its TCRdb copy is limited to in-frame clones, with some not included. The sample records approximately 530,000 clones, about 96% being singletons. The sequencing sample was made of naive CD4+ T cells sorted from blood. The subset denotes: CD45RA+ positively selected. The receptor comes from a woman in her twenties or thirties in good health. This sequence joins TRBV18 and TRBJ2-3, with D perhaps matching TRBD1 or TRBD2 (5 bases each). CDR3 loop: CASSLSKFTGALTDTQYF. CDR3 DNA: TGTGCCAGCTCCCTTTCGAAGTTTACCGGGGCCCTCACAGATACGCAGTATTTT.